Listed here are 27 T cell receptor beta chains from one sample, sequenced in a study of blood T cell repertoires in COVID-19. Sequencing was performed with immunoSEQ multiplex PCR; in TCRdb, only in-frame clones are kept and a portion is missing. This table has about 140,000 clones, about 87% appearing once. Sequencing was done on a sample of peripheral blood. These receptors all come from a woman in her forties or fifties with active or convalescent COVID-19.

The J gene is TRBJ2-5, the V gene TRBV2; a weak D match, TRBD2 (5 bases). The CDR3 totals 11 residues. The germline V and J ends were trimmed by 7 bases and 4 bases, with 7 bases remaining between them. Germline V gene data show CDR1 as SNHLY and CDR2 as FYNNEI. CDR3: CASTSRETQYF. The CDR3 nucleotides read TGTGCCAGCACTAGCAGAGAGACCCAGTACTTC.

The CDR3 DNA reads as TGTGCCAGTGGAACAGGCCACAATCAGCCCCAGCATTTT. It codes for CASGTGHNQPQHF. The gene calls are TRBV19 and TRBJ1-5, with D possibly matching TRBD1 (5 bases). Per germline, CDR1 LNHDA and CDR2 SQIVND (reference sequence). This CDR3 has 13 residues. V lost 8 bases, J lost 3 bases, and 11 bases lay in between.

The chain employs TRBV29-1 and TRBJ1-1; 8 bases align to TRBD1. This CDR3 has 13 residues. The V and J ends lost 7 bases and 5 bases, in that order; junction bases with no gene match: 9. Germline CDR1 SQVTM, CDR2 ANQGSEA. This CDR3 is CSAQNTGGTEAFF. The CDR3 DNA reads as TGCAGCGCCCAAAATACAGGGGGGACTGAAGCTTTCTTT.

This clone was seen a few times. In DNA form, the CDR3 reads TGTGCCAGCAGCCGGGAGGGGTTAGGAGGGGGCTACACCTTC. Amino acid sequence: CASSREGLGGGYTF. The rearrangement joins TRBV6-5 to TRBJ1-2; D is possibly TRBD1 (5 bases). V lost 6 bases, J lost 8 bases, and 19 bases lay in between. Germline loops: CDR1 MNHEY, CDR2 SVGAGI. CDR3 size: 14 residues.

V usage is TRBV6-2 or TRBV6-3 and J usage is TRBJ2-1; the D gene is possibly TRBD2 (6 bases). There are 17 residues in the CDR3. Germline V gene lookup returns CDR1 MNHEY and CDR2 SVGEGT. The V end lost 2 bases, the J end lost 4 bases, and 18 bases lay between the germline ends. CDR3 in amino acids: CASSYNVGLIRYNEQFF. The CDR3 coding sequence is TGTGCCAGCAGTTACAATGTTGGACTAATCAGGTACAATGAGCAGTTCTTC.

As for this clone: The junction shows a germline mismatch at one end, possibly a read error. V gene TRBV7-7 combines with J gene TRBJ2-1, with a possible D match to TRBD2 (5 bases). The CDR3 runs 13 residues. Germline-derived CDR1 and CDR2 are SSHAT and FNYEAQ (reference sequence). In DNA form, the CDR3 reads TGTGCTAGCAGCTCCACTAGTGACAATGAGCAGTTCTTC. Its protein product is CASSSTSDNEQFF.

The genes are TRBV19 and TRBJ2-2; 7 nucleotides agree with TRBD2. The CDR3 has 14 amino acids. The germline gives CDR1 LNHDA, CDR2 SQIVND (reference sequence). With 9 bases clipped from V and 6 bases from J, the junction kept 10 bases outside the gene matches. CDR3: CASRRGGLAGELFF. Here the CDR3 DNA reads TGTGCCAGCCGACGGGGAGGGTTGGCCGGGGAGCTGTTTTTT.

J is TRBJ2-5 and V is TRBV30; 7 positions match TRBD2. The CDR3 has 13 amino acids. Trimming removed 3 bases from V and 3 bases from J; junction bases left unmatched: 4. The germline gives CDR1 GTSNPN, CDR2 SVGIG (reference sequence). CDR3 region: CAWRGLAEETQYF. CDR3 coding DNA: TGTGCCTGGAGGGGGCTAGCGGAAGAGACCCAGTACTTC.

V and J are TRBV3-1 (or the pseudogene TRBV3-2) and TRBJ2-1, with D possibly TRBD2 on 6 matching bases. Trimming stripped 4 bases from V and 7 bases from J, with 11 bases between. Germline V CDR1 and CDR2: LGHDT, YNNKEL (reference sequence). This CDR3 comprises 13 residues. CDR3 amino acids: CASSLLTSNEQFF. The CDR3 DNA reads TGTGCCAGCAGCCTCCTGACTAGTAATGAGCAGTTCTTC.

This clone was counted once. The chain couples TRBV4-1 to TRBJ1-2; D gene unclear. The ends were cut back, 0 bases at V and 10 bases at J, with 21 bases in the middle. Germline V gene data show CDR1 as MGHRA and CDR2 as YSYEKL. This CDR3 region has 16 residues. The CDR3 here is CASSQDEGRGFSDYTF. The CDR3 DNA reads TGCGCCAGCAGCCAAGATGAAGGCCGAGGGTTCTCAGACTACACCTTC.

The chain is built from TRBV9 and TRBJ2-1, with TRBD2 matching 7 bases. Germline trimming cut 0 bases from V and 4 bases from J; bases unmatched to any gene: 7. Germline V gene sequence: CDR1 SGDLS, CDR2 YYNGEE. This CDR3 comprises 16 residues. The CDR3 loop is CASSVEPAGVYNEQFF. The CDR3 region has the DNA TGTGCCAGCAGCGTAGAACCGGCGGGAGTATACAATGAGCAGTTCTTC.

The gene calls are TRBV6-2 or TRBV6-3 and TRBJ1-1; 9 bases are a match to TRBD1. The CDR3 has 16 amino acids. The V segment lost 5 bases and the J segment 1 base; nucleotides outside the gene matches: 8. Germline V gene lookup returns CDR1 MNHEY and CDR2 SVGEGT. The CDR3 protein is CASSPPGQGGNTEAFF. CDR3 bases: TGTGCCAGCAGTCCCCCGGGACAGGGAGGGAACACTGAAGCTTTCTTT.

The rearrangement links TRBV5-1 to TRBJ2-5; D might be TRBD2 (6 bases). Trimming left V 0 bases short and J 5 bases short, with 14 bases between. CDR3 length: 15 amino acids. The germline V gene has CDR1 SGHRS and CDR2 YFSETQ. The DNA of the CDR3 is TGCGCCAGCAGCTTGGCCGGGGGACCAGGGGAGACCCAGTACTTC. Its protein product is CASSLAGGPGETQYF.

The chain links TRBV6-4 to TRBJ1-2; 11 bases map to TRBD1. V was pared by 5 bases and J by 2 bases, with 4 bases of the junction left unmatched. The length of the CDR3 is 15 residues. Germline CDR1 reads MRHNA; CDR2 reads SNTAGT. CDR3 nucleotides: TGTGCCAGCAGTTCCCGGGACAGGGGGAACTATGGCTACACCTTC. Translating it yields CASSSRDRGNYGYTF.

This chain connects TRBV13 to TRBJ2-5; 13 bases map to TRBD2. Germline CDR1 and CDR2: PRHDT and FYEKMQ (reference sequence). The CDR3 loop spans 19 amino acids. J was trimmed by 3 bases and V by 5 bases; bases with no gene match: 15. The CDR3 region has the DNA TGTGCCAGCAGCCCAACAGGACTAGCGGGAGCGAACCGGAAAGAGACCCAGTACTTC. This codes for CASSPTGLAGANRKETQYF.

The sample holds one count of this clone. The V call is TRBV29-1, the J call TRBJ2-5; D gene unclear. This CDR3 region has 12 residues. V was trimmed by 4 bases and J by 4 bases, leaving 10 bases between them. Germline CDR1 SQVTM, CDR2 ANQGSEA. In nucleotides, the CDR3 is TGCAGCGTTGTTGGCTTAATAGAGACCCAGTACTTC. It codes for CSVVGLIETQYF. Full variable domain (remainder filled in from reference TRBV29-1 and TRBJ2-5): SAVISQKPSRDICQRGTSLTIQCQVDSQVTMMFWYRQQPGQSLTLIATANQGSEATYESGFVIDKFPISRPNLTFSTLTVSNMSPEDSSIYLCSVVGLIETQYFGPGTRLLVL.

The rearrangement joins TRBV2 to TRBJ2-3; TRBD2 matches 8 bases. The junction had 10 bases not matched to a gene; V was cut back by 4 bases and J by 4 bases. There are 16 residues in the CDR3. Germline V gene lookup returns CDR1 SNHLY and CDR2 FYNNEI. Here the CDR3 DNA reads TGTGCCAGCAGTGTTAGAGCGGGGGCCACGTCAGATACGCAGTATTTT. It encodes CASSVRAGATSDTQYF. Full variable domain (missing parts from reference TRBV2 and TRBJ2-3): EPEVTQTPSHQVTQMGQEVILRCVPISNHLYFYWYRQILGQKVEFLVSFYNNEISEKSEIFDDQFSVERPDGSNFTLKIRSTKLEDSAMYFCASSVRAGATSDTQYFGPGTRLTVL.

The chain recombines TRBV27 with TRBJ2-1; 9 bases line up with TRBD2. Germline CDR1 MNHEY, CDR2 SMNVEV (reference sequence). This CDR3 region has 18 residues. The V segment lost 2 bases and the J segment 7 bases; nucleotides outside the gene matches: 15. Here the CDR3 DNA reads TGTGCCAGCAGTTTAAGACAGAACCGGGCGGGGGGGCTTAATGAGCAGTTCTTC. Residues: CASSLRQNRAGGLNEQFF.

This rearrangement joins TRBV7-9 to TRBJ2-1; TRBD2 matches at 7 bases. CDR3 length: 15 residues. The germline V gene has CDR1 SEHNR and CDR2 FQNEAQ (reference sequence). Germline trimming cut 1 base from V and 3 bases from J; bases unmatched to any gene: 3. As DNA, the CDR3 is TGTGCCAGCAGCTTAGGTGGGAGGGACTACAATGAGCAGTTCTTC. Its translation is CASSLGGRDYNEQFF. Using reference TRBV7-9 and TRBJ2-1 for the parts outside the CDR3, the full variable domain is DTGVSQNPRHKITKRGQNVTFRCDPISEHNRLYWYRQTLGQGPEFLTYFQNEAQLEKSRLLSDRFSAERPKGSFSTLEIQRTEQGDSAMYLCASSLGGRDYNEQFFGPGTRLTVL.

This chain uses TRBV18 with TRBJ1-3; the D is unclear. The CDR3 consists of 14 residues. V was pared by 4 bases and J by 0 bases, with 7 bases between. Germline CDR1 and CDR2: KGHSH and LQKENI. The CDR3 sequence is CASSLDFSGNTIYF. CDR3 nucleotide sequence: TGTGCCAGCTCACTGGACTTCTCTGGAAACACCATATATTTT.

Here the CDR3 DNA reads TGTGCCAGCACCTACTCAGGGGGTGCTGAGCAGTTCTTC. This sequence encodes CASTYSGGAEQFF. The chain couples TRBV6-5 to TRBJ2-1; 7 bases line up with TRBD1. Germline loops: CDR1 MNHEY, CDR2 SVGAGI. There are 13 residues in the CDR3. V gave up 7 bases and J gave up 9 bases; unmatched junction bases: 9.

The chain carries TRBV28 and TRBJ2-5; the match to TRBD2 covers 7 bases. The CDR3 extends over 15 amino acids. J was trimmed by 4 bases and V by 5 bases; bases with no gene match: 10. From germline, CDR1 is MDHEN and CDR2 SYDVKM. The CDR3 spells CASSPWGGSGETQYF. The CDR3, as DNA: TGTGCCAGCAGTCCCTGGGGGGGGTCGGGAGAGACCCAGTACTTC.

The chain carries TRBV12-5 and TRBJ2-6; D perhaps matches TRBD1 (6 bases). V was clipped by 1 base and J by 9 bases, with 7 bases between them. Germline CDR1 reads LGHNT; CDR2 reads FRNRAP. This CDR3 spans 13 amino acids. This CDR3 is CASGLEQGNVLTF. The CDR3 nucleotides read TGTGCTAGTGGTTTGGAACAGGGCAACGTCCTGACTTTC.

The V call is TRBV7-9, the J call TRBJ2-7; D gene ambiguous. V gave up 1 base and J gave up 3 bases, with 10 bases separating them. Germline V gene lookup returns CDR1 SEHNR and CDR2 FQNEAQ (reference sequence). The CDR3 consists of 14 residues. The CDR3 coding sequence is TGTGCCAGCAGCTTAGATCTGATTAGCTACGAGCAGTACTTC. Its translation: CASSLDLISYEQYF.

In this sample, this clone turned up once. J is TRBJ2-7 and V is TRBV28; D might be TRBD2 (6 bases). Trimming stripped 4 bases from V and 4 bases from J, with 17 bases between. This CDR3 region has 15 residues. Looked up from germline, CDR1 is MDHEN and CDR2 is SYDVKM. The CDR3 DNA reads TGTGCCAGCAGTTCAGGAGGGCGGGCTCCGTACGAGCAGTACTTC. It codes for CASSSGGRAPYEQYF. Full variable domain (remainder filled in from reference TRBV28 and TRBJ2-7): DVKVTQSSRYLVKRTGEKVFLECVQDMDHENMFWYRQDPGLGLRLIYFSYDVKMKEKGDIPEGYSVSREKKERFSLILESASTNQTSMYLCASSSGGRAPYEQYFGPGTRLTVT.

The chain couples TRBV5-4 to TRBJ2-3, with TRBD2 matching 10 bases. With 1 base clipped from V and 2 bases from J, the junction kept 4 bases outside the gene matches. Germline V gives CDR1 SGHNT, CDR2 YYREEE (reference sequence). This CDR3 has 16 amino acids. The CDR3 region is CASSLRLAGDTDTQYF. Written as DNA, the CDR3 is TGTGCCAGCAGCTTGAGGCTAGCGGGAGACACAGATACGCAGTATTTT.

This chain uses TRBV9 with TRBJ2-7; 10 bases fit TRBD1. The CDR3 has 16 residues. V lost 0 bases and J lost 7; bases outside the gene matches: 10. Per germline, CDR1 SGDLS and CDR2 YYNGEE. In DNA, the CDR3 is TGTGCCAGCAGCGTAGGCTCTGGACAGGGGGTTAGGGAGCAGTACTTC. It specifies CASSVGSGQGVREQYF.